The rows below give T cell receptor beta chains drawn from one sample of a study of STAT5B mutations in CD4+ large granular lymphocyte leukemia. The data were produced by immunoSEQ multiplex PCR, yet TCRdb's version contains in-frame clones alone and is incomplete. The table records 15,000 to 25,000 clones, approximately 84% of them present only once. The sequencing input was CD4+ T cells from blood buffy coats. These receptors came from a human donor in good health. CDR3s include the opening cysteine and the closing phenylalanine or tryptophan. Each record gives: J gene, V gene, CDR3 protein.

.,TRBV5-6,CASSVEPGRGYEQYF
TRBJ2-7,TRBV5-4,CASSLGGPSPYEQYF
TRBJ2-5,TRBV5-4,CASSLPRGSNGEQYF
TRBJ2-5,TRBV2,CASRPTGQATQYF
TRBJ2-4,TRBV6-1,CASSVGTGVEGIQYF
TRBJ2-1,TRBV10-3,CAIRAGLAGINEQFF
TRBJ2-4,TRBV19,CASTPAGLQGNIQYF
TRBJ2-7,TRBV2,CASSRSSTESGEQYF
TRBJ2-2,TRBV19,CASRTPLAGVGELFF
TRBJ1-1,TRBV29-1,CSALTGYSPTRTEAFF
TRBJ2-1,TRBV30,CAALGQSSSYNEQFF
TRBJ2-3,TRBV5-4,CASSLGAADTQYF
TRBJ2-1,TRBV11-3,CASGRTSNEQFF
TRBJ1-5,TRBV6-1,CASREGTSSPNQPQHF
TRBJ2-2,TRBV5-1,CASSSFSGTVTGELFF
TRBJ2-3,TRBV4-1,CASSQQTSSTDTQYF
TRBJ2-7,TRBV5-4,CASSSPGTINPEQYF
TRBJ1-2,TRBV7-2,CASSLGRERGYTF
TRBJ1-1,TRBV18,CASSPTLNTEAFF
TRBJ1-5,TRBV19,CASSPQGQGYQPQHF
TRBJ1-1,TRBV9,CASSVQGGVNTEAFF
TRBJ2-6,TRBV27,CASSLLPLINSGANVLTF
TRBJ2-7,TRBV15,CATSGGATYEQYF